These T cell receptor beta chains were read from a single sample in a study of blood T cells in healthy people across ages. One entry per CDR3 protein results from TCRdb running MiXCR on the 5' RACE reads. Of more than 700,000 distinct CDR3 sequences in the sample, roughly 46% were seen once. The sample was blood. These receptors originate from an elderly man in good health. Each CDR3 is given with its conserved first and last residue.

V: TRBV24-1
J: TRBJ2-1
length: 14
CDR3: CATSDTHRGHEQFF

V: TRBV7-9
J: TRBJ2-5
length: 14
CDR3: CASSLDLIYNEQYF

V: TRBV7-9
J: TRBJ2-3
length: 16
CDR3: CASSSSGGTSRDTQYF

V: TRBV5-1
J: TRBJ2-3
length: 14
CDR3: CASSLLTSTDTQYF

V: TRBV7-2
J: TRBJ2-7
length: 15
CDR3: CASSGWGGKSYEQYF

V: TRBV20-1
J: TRBJ2-3
length: 15
CDR3: CSARDAASSTDTQYF

V: TRBV6-1
J: TRBJ2-3
length: 15
CDR3: CASSEEGLGTDTQYF

V: TRBV5-1
J: TRBJ2-7
length: 15
CDR3: CASSLEFGPTYEQYF

V: TRBV5-1
J: TRBJ2-5
length: 15
CDR3: CASSLVVAAQETQYF

V: TRBV29-1
J: TRBJ2-3
length: 17
CDR3: CSVEDGLAGFITDTQYF

V: TRBV7-2
J: TRBJ2-5
length: 12
CDR3: CASSIPTSSQYF

V: TRBV28
J: TRBJ1-1
length: 15
CDR3: CASSSTRDSRLEAFF

V: TRBV6-2/TRBV6-3
J: TRBJ1-1
length: 15
CDR3: CATWGGGAENTEAFF